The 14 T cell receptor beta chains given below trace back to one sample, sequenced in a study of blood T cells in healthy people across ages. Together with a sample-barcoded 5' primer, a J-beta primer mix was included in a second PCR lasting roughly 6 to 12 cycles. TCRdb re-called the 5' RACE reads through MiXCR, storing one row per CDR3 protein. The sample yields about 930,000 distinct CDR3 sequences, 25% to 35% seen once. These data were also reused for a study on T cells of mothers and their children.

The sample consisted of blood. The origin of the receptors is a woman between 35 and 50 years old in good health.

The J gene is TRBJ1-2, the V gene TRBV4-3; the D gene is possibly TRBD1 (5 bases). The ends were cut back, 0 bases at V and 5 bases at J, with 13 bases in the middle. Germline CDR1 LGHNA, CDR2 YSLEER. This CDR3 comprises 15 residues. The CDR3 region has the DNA TGCGCCAGCAGCCAAGAAGGGACCTCCCCGTATGGCTACACCTTC. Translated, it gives CASSQEGTSPYGYTF.

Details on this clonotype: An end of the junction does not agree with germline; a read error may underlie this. In nucleotides, the CDR3 is TGTGCCGGCAGCCGAAGGGCGGATACGCAGTATTTT. It specifies CAGSRRADTQYF. The chain carries TRBV7-2 and TRBJ2-3; no clear D. CDR1 is SGHTA and CDR2 is FQGNSA in the germline V gene. This CDR3 contains 12 residues.

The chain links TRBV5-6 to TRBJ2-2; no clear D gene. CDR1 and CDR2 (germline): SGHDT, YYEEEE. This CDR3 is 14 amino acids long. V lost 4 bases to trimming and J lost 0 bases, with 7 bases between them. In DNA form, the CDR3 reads TGTGCCAGCAGCCCGGCAACGAACACCGGGGAGCTGTTTTTT. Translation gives CASSPATNTGELFF.

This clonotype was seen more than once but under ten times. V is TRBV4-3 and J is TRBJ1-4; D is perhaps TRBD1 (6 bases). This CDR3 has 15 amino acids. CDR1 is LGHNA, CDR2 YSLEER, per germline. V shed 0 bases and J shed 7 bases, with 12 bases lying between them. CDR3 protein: CASSQENRDSEKLFF. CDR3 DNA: TGCGCCAGCAGCCAAGAGAACAGGGATAGTGAAAAACTGTTTTTT.

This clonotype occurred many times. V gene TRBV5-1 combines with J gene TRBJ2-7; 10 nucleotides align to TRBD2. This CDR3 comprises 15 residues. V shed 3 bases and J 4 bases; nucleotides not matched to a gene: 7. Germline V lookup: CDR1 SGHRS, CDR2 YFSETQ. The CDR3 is CASSYRTSGAYEQYF. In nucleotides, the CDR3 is TGCGCCAGCAGCTATCGGACTAGCGGCGCTTACGAGCAGTACTTC.

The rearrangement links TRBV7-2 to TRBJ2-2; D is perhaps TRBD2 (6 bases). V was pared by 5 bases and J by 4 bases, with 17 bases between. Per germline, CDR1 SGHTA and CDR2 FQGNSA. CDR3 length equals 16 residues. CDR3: CASSPPGLGLTGELFF. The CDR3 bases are TGTGCCAGCAGCCCTCCCGGGTTGGGACTCACCGGGGAGCTGTTTTTT.

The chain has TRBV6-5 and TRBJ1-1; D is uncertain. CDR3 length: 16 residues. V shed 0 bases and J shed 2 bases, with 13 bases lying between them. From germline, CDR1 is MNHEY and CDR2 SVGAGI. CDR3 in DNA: TGTGCCAGCAGTTACTCGTCGGGCAGACTCAACACTGAAGCTTTCTTT. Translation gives CASSYSSGRLNTEAFF.

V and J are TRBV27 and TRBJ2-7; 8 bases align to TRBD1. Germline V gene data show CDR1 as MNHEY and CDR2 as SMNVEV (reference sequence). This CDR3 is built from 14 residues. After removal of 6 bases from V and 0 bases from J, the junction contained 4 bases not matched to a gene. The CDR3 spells CASSTDRVSYEQYF. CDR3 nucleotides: TGTGCCAGCAGCACGGACAGGGTCTCCTACGAGCAGTACTTC.

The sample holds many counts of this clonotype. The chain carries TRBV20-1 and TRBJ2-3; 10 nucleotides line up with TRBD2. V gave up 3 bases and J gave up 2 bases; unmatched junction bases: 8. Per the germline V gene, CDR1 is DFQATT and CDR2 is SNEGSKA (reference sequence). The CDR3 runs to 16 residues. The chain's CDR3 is CSASVPSGGTTDTQYF. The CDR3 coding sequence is TGCAGTGCTAGTGTTCCTAGCGGGGGAACCACAGATACGCAGTATTTT.

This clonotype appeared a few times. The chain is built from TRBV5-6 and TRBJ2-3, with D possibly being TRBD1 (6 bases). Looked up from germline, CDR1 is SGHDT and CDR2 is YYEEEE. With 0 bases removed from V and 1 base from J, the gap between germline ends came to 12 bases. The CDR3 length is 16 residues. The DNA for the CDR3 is TGTGCCAGCAGCTTGGTAACAGGGTGGCGCACAGATACGCAGTATTTT. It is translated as CASSLVTGWRTDTQYF.

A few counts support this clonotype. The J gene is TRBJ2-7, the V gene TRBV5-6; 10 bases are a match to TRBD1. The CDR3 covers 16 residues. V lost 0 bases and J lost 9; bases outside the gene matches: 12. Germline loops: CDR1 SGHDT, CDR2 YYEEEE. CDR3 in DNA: TGTGCCAGCAGCTTGGGAGGAGACAGGGGGCACGACGGGCAGTACTTC. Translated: CASSLGGDRGHDGQYF. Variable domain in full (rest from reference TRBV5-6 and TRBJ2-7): DAGVTQSPTHLIKTRGQQVTLRCSPKSGHDTVSWYQQALGQGPQFIFQYYEEEERQRGNFPDRFSGHQFPNYSSELNVNALLLGDSALYLCASSLGGDRGHDGQYFGPGTRLTVT.

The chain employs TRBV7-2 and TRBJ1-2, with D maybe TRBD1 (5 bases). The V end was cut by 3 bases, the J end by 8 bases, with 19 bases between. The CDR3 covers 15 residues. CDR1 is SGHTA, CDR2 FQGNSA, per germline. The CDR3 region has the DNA TGTGCCAGCAGCTTTAGCCAGGACGGGGCCTACGGCTACACCTTC. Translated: CASSFSQDGAYGYTF.

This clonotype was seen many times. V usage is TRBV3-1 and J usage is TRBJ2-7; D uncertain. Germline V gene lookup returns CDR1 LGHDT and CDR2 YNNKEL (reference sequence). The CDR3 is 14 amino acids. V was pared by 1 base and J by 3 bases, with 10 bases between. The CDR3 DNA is TGTGCCAGCAGCCAAGGGGGTCAGAGCTACGAGCAGTACTTC. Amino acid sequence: CASSQGGQSYEQYF.

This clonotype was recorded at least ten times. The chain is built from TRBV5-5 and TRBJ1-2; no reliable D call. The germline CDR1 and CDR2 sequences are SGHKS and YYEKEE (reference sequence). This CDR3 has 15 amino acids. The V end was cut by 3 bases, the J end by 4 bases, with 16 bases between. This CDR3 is CASSWADKTSYGYTF. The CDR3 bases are TGTGCCAGCAGCTGGGCTGACAAGACTAGCTATGGCTACACCTTC.